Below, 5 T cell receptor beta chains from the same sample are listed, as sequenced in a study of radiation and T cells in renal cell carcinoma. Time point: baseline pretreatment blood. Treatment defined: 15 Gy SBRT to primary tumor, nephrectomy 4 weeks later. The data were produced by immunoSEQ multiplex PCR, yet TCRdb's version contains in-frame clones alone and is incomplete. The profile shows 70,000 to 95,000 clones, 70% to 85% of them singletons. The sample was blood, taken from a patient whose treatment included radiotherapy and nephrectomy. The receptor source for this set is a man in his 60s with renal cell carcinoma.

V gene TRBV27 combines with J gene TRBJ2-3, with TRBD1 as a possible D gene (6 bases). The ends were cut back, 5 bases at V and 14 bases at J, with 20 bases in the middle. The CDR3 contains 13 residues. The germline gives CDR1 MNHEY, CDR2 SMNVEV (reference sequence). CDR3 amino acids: CASSPQQGYGRYF. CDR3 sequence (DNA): TGTGCCAGCAGTCCACAACAGGGATATGGGAGGTATTTT.

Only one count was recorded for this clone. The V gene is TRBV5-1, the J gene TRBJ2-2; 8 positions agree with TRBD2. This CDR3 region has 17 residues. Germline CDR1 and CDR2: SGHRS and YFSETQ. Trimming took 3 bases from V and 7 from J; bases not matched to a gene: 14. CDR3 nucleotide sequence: TGCGCCAGCAGCTCGGCAGCGGGAGCTGGGGTCGGCGGGGAGCTGTTTTTT. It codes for CASSSAAGAGVGGELFF.

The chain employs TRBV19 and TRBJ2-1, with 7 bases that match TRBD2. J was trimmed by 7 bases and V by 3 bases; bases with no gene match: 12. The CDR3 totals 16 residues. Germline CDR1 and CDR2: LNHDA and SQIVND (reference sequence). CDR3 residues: CASSIPTASGVNEQFF. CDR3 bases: TGTGCCAGTAGTATCCCTACGGCTAGCGGAGTAAATGAGCAGTTCTTC.

The CDR3 coding sequence is TGTGCCAGCAGCCCCAGGAGGGAGTCCTACAATGAGCAGTTCTTC. Amino acid sequence: CASSPRRESYNEQFF. The V call is TRBV11-2, the J call TRBJ2-1; a possible D gene is TRBD2 (6 bases). The CDR3 length is 15 residues. Germline V lookup: CDR1 SGHAT, CDR2 FQNNGV. V lost 5 bases to trimming and J lost 1 base, with 12 bases between them.

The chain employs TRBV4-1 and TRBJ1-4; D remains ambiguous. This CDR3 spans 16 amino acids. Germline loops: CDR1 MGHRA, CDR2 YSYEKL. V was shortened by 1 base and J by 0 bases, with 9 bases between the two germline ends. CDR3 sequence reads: CASSQAEGSTNEKLFF. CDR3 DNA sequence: TGCGCCAGCAGCCAAGCCGAGGGCTCAACTAATGAAAAACTGTTTTTT.